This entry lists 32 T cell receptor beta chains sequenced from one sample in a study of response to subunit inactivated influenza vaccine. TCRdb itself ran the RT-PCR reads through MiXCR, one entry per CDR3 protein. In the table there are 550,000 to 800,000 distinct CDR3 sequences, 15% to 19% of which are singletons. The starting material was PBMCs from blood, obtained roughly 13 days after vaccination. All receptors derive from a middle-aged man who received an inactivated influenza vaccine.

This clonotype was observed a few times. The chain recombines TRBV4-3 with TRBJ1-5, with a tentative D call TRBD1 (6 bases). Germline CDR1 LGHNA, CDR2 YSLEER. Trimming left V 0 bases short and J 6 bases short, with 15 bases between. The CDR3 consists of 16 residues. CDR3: CASSQELGSRGQPQHF. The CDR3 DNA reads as TGCGCCAGCAGCCAAGAGTTAGGGTCCAGGGGTCAGCCCCAGCATTTT.

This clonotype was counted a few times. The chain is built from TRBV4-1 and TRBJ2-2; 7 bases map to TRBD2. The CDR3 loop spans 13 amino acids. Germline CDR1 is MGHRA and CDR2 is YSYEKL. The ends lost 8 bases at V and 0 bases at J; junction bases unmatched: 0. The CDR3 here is CASGGANTGELFF. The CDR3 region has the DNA TGCGCCAGCGGGGGGGCGAACACCGGGGAGCTGTTTTTT.

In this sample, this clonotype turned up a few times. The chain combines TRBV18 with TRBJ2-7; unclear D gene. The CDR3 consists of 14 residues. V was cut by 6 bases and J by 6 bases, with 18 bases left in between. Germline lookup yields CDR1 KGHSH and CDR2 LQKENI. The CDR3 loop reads CASSYSGGLSEQYF. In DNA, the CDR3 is TGTGCCAGCTCCTACTCGGGCGGCTTATCCGAGCAGTACTTC.

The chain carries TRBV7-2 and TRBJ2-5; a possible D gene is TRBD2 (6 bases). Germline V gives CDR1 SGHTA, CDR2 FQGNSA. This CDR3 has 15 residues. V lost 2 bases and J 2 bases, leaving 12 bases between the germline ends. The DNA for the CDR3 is TGTGCCAGCAGCTTATATGTGGGGGGTCAAGAGACCCAGTACTTC. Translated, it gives CASSLYVGGQETQYF.

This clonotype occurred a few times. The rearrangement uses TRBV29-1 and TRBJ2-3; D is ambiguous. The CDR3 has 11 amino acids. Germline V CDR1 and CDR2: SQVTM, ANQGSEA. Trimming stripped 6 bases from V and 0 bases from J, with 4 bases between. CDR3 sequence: CSVPSTDTQYF. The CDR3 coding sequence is TGCAGCGTGCCTAGCACAGATACGCAGTATTTT.

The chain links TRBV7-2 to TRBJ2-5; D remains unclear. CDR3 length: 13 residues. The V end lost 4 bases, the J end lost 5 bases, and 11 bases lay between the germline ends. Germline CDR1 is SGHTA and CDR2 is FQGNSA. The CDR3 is CASSSIRLETQYF. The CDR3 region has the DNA TGTGCCAGCAGCTCAATACGGCTTGAGACCCAGTACTTC.

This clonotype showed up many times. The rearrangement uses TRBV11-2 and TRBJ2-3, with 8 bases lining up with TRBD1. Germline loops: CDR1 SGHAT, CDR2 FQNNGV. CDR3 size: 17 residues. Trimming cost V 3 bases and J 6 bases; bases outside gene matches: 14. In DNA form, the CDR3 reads TGTGCCAGCAGCTTGTATTCTCTCTCAGGGGGCTTTGATACGCAGTATTTT. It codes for CASSLYSLSGGFDTQYF.

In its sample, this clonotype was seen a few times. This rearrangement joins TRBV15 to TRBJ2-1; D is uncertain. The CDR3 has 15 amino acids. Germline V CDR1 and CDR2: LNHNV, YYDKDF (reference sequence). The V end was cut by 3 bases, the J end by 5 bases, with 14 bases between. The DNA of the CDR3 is TGTGCCACCAGCAGTGGTGCTAGGGATCACAATGAGCAGTTCTTC. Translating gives CATSSGARDHNEQFF.

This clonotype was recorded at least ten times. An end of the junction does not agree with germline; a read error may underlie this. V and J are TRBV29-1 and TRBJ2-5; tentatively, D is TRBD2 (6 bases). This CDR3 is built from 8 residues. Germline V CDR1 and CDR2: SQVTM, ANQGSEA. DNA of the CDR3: TGCAGCGTTCCGGGAGTGGACTTC. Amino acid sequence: CSVPGVDF.

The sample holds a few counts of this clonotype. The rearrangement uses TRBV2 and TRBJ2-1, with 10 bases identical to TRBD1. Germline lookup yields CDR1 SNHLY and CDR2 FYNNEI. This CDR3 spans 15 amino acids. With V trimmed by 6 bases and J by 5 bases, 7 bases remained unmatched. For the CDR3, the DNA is TGTGCCAGCAGGGGAGACAGGGGGCATCACAATGAGCAGTTCTTC. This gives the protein CASRGDRGHHNEQFF.

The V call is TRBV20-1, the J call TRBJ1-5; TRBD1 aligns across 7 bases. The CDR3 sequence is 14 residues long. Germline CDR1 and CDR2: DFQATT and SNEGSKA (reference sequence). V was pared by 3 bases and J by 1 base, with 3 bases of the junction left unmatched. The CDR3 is CSASQGGSNQPQHF. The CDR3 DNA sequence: TGCAGTGCTAGTCAGGGGGGGAGCAATCAGCCCCAGCATTTT.

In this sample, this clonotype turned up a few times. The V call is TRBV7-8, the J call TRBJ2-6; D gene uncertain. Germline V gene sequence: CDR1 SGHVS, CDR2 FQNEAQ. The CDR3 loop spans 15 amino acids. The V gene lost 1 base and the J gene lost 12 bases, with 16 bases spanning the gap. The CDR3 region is CASSLGPGKRAVLTF. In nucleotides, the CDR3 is TGTGCCAGCAGCTTAGGACCTGGAAAGCGAGCCGTCCTGACTTTC.

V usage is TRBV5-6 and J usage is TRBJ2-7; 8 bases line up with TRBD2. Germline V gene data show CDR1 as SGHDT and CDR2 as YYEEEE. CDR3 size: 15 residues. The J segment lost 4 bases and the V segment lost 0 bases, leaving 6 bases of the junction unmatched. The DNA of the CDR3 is TGTGCCAGCAGCTTGGGTACTAGCGGCCTTTACGAGCAGTACTTC. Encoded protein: CASSLGTSGLYEQYF.

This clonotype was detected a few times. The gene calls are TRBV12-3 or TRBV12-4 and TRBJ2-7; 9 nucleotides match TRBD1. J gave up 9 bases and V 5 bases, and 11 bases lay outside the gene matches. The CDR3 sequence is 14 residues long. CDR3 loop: CASSTGTGNLWQYF. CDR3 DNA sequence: TGTGCCAGCAGTACCGGGACAGGGAATTTGTGGCAGTACTTC.

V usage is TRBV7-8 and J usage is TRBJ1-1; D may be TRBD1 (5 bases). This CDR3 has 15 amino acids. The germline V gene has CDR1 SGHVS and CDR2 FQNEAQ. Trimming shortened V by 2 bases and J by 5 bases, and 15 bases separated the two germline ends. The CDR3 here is CASSLRAGRDTEAFF. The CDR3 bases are TGTGCCAGCAGCTTAAGAGCAGGGCGGGATACTGAAGCTTTCTTT.

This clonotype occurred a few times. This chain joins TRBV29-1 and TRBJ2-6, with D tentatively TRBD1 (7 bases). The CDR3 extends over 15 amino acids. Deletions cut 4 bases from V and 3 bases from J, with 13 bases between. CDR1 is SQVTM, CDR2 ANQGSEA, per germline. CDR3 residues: CSVVGGQVGANVLTF. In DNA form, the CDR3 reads TGCAGCGTTGTGGGAGGACAGGTTGGGGCCAACGTCCTGACTTTC.

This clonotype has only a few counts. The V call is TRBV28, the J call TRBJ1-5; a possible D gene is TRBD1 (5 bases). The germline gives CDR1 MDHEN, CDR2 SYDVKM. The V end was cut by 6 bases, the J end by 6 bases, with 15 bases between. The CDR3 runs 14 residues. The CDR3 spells CASRPSGGAQPQHF. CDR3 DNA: TGTGCCAGCAGGCCATCTGGGGGTGCTCAGCCCCAGCATTTT.

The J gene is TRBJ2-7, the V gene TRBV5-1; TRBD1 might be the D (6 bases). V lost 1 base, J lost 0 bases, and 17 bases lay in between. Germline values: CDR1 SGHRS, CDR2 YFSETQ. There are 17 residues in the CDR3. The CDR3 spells CASSLKGQSAGSYEQYF. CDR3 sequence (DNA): TGCGCCAGCAGCTTGAAAGGACAGTCCGCTGGCTCCTACGAGCAGTACTTC.

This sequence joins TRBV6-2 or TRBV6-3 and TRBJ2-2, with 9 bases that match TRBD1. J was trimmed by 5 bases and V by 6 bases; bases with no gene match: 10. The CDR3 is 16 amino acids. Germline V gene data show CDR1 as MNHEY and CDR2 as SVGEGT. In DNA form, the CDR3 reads TGTGCCAGCAGAACATACAGGGGGCGACGGACCGGGGAGCTGTTTTTT. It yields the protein CASRTYRGRRTGELFF.

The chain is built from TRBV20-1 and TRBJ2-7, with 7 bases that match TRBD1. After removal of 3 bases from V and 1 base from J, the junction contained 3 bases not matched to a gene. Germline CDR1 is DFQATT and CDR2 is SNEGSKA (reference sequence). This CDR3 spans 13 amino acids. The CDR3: CSARKTGSYEQYF. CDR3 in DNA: TGCAGTGCTAGGAAGACAGGGTCCTACGAGCAGTACTTC.

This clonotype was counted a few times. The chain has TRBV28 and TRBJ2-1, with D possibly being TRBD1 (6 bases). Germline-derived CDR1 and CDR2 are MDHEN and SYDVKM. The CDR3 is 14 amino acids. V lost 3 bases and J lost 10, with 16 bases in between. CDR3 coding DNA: TGTGCCAGCAGTTTGGGGGCGAGATTAGGCGAGCAGTTCTTC. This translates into CASSLGARLGEQFF.

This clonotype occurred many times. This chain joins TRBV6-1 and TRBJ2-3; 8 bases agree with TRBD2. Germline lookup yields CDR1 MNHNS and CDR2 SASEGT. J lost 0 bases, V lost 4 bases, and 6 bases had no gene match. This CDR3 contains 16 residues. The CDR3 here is CASSGFIAGSTDTQYF. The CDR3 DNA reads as TGTGCCAGCAGTGGGTTTATAGCGGGAAGCACAGATACGCAGTATTTT.

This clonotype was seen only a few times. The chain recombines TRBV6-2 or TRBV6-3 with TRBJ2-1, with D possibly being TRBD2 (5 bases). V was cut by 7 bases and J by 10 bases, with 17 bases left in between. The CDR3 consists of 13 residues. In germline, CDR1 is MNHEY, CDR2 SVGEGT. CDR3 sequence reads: CASIANRGGEQFF. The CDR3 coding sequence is TGTGCCAGCATAGCGAACCGGGGTGGGGAGCAGTTCTTC.

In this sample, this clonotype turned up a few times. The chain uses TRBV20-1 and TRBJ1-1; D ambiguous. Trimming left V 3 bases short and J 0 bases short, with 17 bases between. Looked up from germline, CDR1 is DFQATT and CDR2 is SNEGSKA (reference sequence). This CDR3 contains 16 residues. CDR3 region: CSASPILGGLNTEAFF. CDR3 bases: TGCAGTGCTAGCCCGATCTTAGGTGGGTTGAACACTGAAGCTTTCTTT.

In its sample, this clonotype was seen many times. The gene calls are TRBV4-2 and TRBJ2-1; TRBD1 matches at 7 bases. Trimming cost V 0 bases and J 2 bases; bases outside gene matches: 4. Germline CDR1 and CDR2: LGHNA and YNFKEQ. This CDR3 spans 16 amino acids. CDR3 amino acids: CASSQDDRVTYNEQFF. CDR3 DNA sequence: TGTGCCAGCAGCCAAGACGACAGGGTCACCTACAATGAGCAGTTCTTC.

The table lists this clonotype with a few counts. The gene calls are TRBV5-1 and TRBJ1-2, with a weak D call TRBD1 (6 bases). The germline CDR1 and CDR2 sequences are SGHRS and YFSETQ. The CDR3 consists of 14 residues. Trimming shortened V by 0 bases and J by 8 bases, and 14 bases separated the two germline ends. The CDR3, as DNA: TGCGCCAGCAGCTTGGAGGGGGGCGCAGGCGGCTACACCTTC. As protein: CASSLEGGAGGYTF.

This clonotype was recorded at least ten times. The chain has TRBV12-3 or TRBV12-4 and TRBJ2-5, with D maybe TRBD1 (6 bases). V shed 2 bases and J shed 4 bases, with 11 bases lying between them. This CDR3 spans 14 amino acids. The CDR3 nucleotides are TGTGCCAGCAGTTTAACAGGGATCCCAGAGACCCAGTACTTC. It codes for CASSLTGIPETQYF.

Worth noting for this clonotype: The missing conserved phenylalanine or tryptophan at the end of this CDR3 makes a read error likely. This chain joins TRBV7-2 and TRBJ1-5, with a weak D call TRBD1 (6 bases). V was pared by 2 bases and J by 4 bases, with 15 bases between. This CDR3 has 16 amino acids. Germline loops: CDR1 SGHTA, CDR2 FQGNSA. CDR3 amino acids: CASSLYGAGVNQPQHS. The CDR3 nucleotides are TGTGCCAGCAGCTTATACGGTGCAGGGGTTAATCAGCCCCAGCATTCT.

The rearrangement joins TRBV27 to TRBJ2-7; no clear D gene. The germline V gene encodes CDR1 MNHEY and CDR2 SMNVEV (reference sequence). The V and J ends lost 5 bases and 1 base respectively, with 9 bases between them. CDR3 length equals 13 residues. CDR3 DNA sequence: TGTGCCAGCAGTATCGCGGAATCCTACGAGCAGTACTTC. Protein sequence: CASSIAESYEQYF.

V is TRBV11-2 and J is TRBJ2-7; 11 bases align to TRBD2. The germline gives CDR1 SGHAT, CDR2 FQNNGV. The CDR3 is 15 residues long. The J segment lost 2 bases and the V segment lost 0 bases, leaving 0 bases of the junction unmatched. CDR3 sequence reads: CASSLETSGAYEQYF. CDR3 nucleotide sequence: TGTGCCAGCAGCTTAGAGACTAGCGGGGCCTACGAGCAGTACTTC.

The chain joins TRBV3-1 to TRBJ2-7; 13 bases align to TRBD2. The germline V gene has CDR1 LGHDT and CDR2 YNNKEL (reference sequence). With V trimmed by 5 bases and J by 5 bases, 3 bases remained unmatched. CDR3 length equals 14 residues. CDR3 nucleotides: TGTGCCAGCAGCGAGACTAGCGGGAGGAACGAGCAGTACTTC. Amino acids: CASSETSGRNEQYF.

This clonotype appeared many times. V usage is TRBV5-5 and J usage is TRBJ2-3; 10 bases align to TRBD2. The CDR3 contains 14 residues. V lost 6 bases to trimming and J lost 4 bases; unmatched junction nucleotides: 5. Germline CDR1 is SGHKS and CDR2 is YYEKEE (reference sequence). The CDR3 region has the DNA TGTGCCAGCATCCCGGGACTAGCGCCAGATACGCAGTATTTT. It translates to CASIPGLAPDTQYF.